Listed below are T cell receptor beta chains from one sample, sequenced in a study of T cells in Graves' hyperthyroidism and ophthalmopathy. TCRdb reanalysed the multiplex PCR reads using MiXCR and keeps one entry per CDR3 protein. The sample includes approximately 640,000 distinct CDR3 sequences, 15% to 20% of them seen just once. Sequenced material: blood. These receptors came from a woman in her 30s with Graves' hyperthyroidism. Both conserved end residues are part of each CDR3. D genes are given only for firm matches. Clone size is stated in some rows and not others, as once, few, many or a class when expanded.

CDR3 length	clone size	V gene	J gene	D gene	CDR3 DNA	CDR3 protein
15	many	TRBV7-9	TRBJ2-1	TRBD2	TGTGCCAGCAGCCCAGCGGGAGTCTTGTACAATGAGCAGTTCTTC	CASSPAGVLYNEQFF
17	many	TRBV29-1	TRBJ2-7	NA	TGCAGCGTTGAAGGCCGGATGGGGGCTAGCGGAGTCTACGAGCAGTACTTC	CSVEGRMGASGVYEQYF
17	NA	TRBV10-2	TRBJ1-5	TRBD1	TGCGCCAGCAGTGAGTTACAGGGGGCGCAGAGCAATCAGCCCCAGCATTTT	CASSELQGAQSNQPQHF
13	many	TRBV7-2	TRBJ2-3	NA	TGTGCCAGCAGCTTCAGCCCCGCAGATACGCAGTATTTT	CASSFSPADTQYF
15	few	TRBV24-1	TRBJ2-1	TRBD2	TGTGCCACCAGTGGGGGGGGTACCTTCTACAATGAGCAGTTCTTC	CATSGGGTFYNEQFF
12	NA	TRBV30	TRBJ2-1	NA	TGTGCCTGGAAAGGCGGTTCCACTGAGCAGTTCTTC	CAWKGGSTEQFF
13	few	TRBV6-1	TRBJ1-2	NA	TGTGCCAGCAGTATCCTGGGAGGGGATGGCTACACCTTC	CASSILGGDGYTF
16	many	TRBV2	TRBJ2-7	TRBD2	TGTGCCAGCACCACGATAGGGACTAGCGGGATCGACGAGCAGTACTTC	CASTTIGTSGIDEQYF
15	many	TRBV6-2/TRBV6-3	TRBJ2-7	TRBD1	TGTGCCAACAGTTCTGGACAGGGGCTCGTGTACGAGCAGTACTTC	CANSSGQGLVYEQYF
13	few	TRBV19	TRBJ2-7	NA	TGTGCCAGTAGTACCTCCACCTCCTACGAGCAGTACTTC	CASSTSTSYEQYF
15	many	TRBV20-1	TRBJ2-3	TRBD2	TGCAGTGCTAGAGATGTGACTAGCGGCACAGATACGCAGTATTTT	CSARDVTSGTDTQYF
13	many	TRBV6-5	TRBJ1-5	NA	TGTGCCAGCAGTTACGGGGGAGGCCAGCCCCAGCATTTT	CASSYGGGQPQHF
14	many	TRBV30	TRBJ2-7	NA	TGTGCCTGGAGTGTAGGGGGGGACTCCTACGAGCAGTACTTC	CAWSVGGDSYEQYF
16	many	TRBV7-3	TRBJ2-1	TRBD1	TGTGCCAGCAGCTTAACGGGACAGGGGGCCTACAATGAGCAGTTCTTC	CASSLTGQGAYNEQFF
15	NA	TRBV19	TRBJ2-1	NA	TGTGCCAGTAGTATTATACAGCAGAATCGGGGGGAGCAGTTCTTC	CASSIIQQNRGEQFF
15	many	TRBV19	TRBJ2-5	TRBD2	TGTGCCAGTAGTATGGCCGGGGGGAGTCAAGAGACCCAGTACTTC	CASSMAGGSQETQYF
12	few	TRBV12-3/TRBV12-4	TRBJ2-1	NA	TGTGCCAGCAGTTTAAATTTCGTTAAACAGTTCTTC	CASSLNFVKQFF
12	NA	TRBV20-1	TRBJ2-3	NA	TGCAGTGCGGAAACTAACACAGATACGCAGTATTTT	CSAETNTDTQYF
14	few	TRBV7-6	TRBJ2-1	NA	TGTGCCAGCAGCTTAGTAGCGAGATTCAATGAGCAGTTCTTC	CASSLVARFNEQFF
13	many	TRBV2	TRBJ2-1	NA	TGTGCCAGCAGCAAGCTAGGGGGCAATGAGCAGTTCTTC	CASSKLGGNEQFF
14	NA	TRBV12-3/TRBV12-4	TRBJ2-3	TRBD1	TGTGCCAGCAGCCTCAGGGGGAGCACAGATACGCGGTATTTT	CASSLRGSTDTRYF
12	NA	TRBV29-1	TRBJ2-4	NA	TGCAGCGTTGAGGGCCTGGAAAACATTCAGTACTTC	CSVEGLENIQYF
13	NA	TRBV6-2/TRBV6-3	TRBJ1-5	NA	TGTGCCAGCAGTTCGGGAGGGGTACAGCCCCAGCATTTT	CASSSGGVQPQHF
15	many	TRBV2	TRBJ2-3	NA	TGTGCCAGCAGTCCTCCGGCGGGTTGGGCAGATACGCAGTATTTT	CASSPPAGWADTQYF
12	many	TRBV18	TRBJ2-1	NA	TGTGCCAGCTCACACCCAAACAATGAGCAGTTCTTC	CASSHPNNEQFF
15	NA	TRBV18	TRBJ2-2	NA	TGTGCCAGCTCACCACGGCTCTCGAACACCGGGGAGCTGTTTTTT	CASSPRLSNTGELFF
13	many	TRBV5-1	TRBJ1-5	NA	TGCGCCAGCAGCACCGGACCCAATCAGCCCCAGCATTTT	CASSTGPNQPQHF
15	many	TRBV29-1	TRBJ1-1	NA	TGCAGCGCCCCGACGGCTTCCACATCAAAGACTGAAGCTTTCTTT	CSAPTASTSKTEAFF
15	NA	TRBV28	TRBJ1-4	NA	TGTGCCAGCAGTTTATTCGACAGGCCGGGCGAAAAACTGTTTTTT	CASSLFDRPGEKLFF
16	many	TRBV30	TRBJ2-3	NA	TGTGCCTGGACCCCACCCGGAGTAGCCCGCACAGATACGCAGTATTTT	CAWTPPGVARTDTQYF
13	many	TRBV27	TRBJ1-2	NA	TGTGCCAGCAGTCCATTTGACAACTATGGCTACACCTTC	CASSPFDNYGYTF